This T cell receptor (beta chain) was recovered during a study of vaccination and CD4 T cells after COVID-19 (dated by TCRdb to between 2022 and 2023). For the wider study: Convalescent patients had a positive SARS-CoV-2 result on nasal swab PCR, and of these patients, several had mild disease and one had severe disease. Post-COVID blood samples were collected from convalescent patients a median of roughly 100 days after diagnosis, with a range of about 30 to 170 days. Post-vaccine blood samples were collected a median of about 66 days after the second vaccine dose, ranging from about 13 to 250 days. The spike-specific CD4+ TCR repertoire was compared before and after mRNA vaccination in approximately ten COVID-19 convalescent patients and a handful of infection-naive healthy vaccine recipients. Six males and four females were included in the convalescent cohort, with two Hispanic individuals, seven Caucasians, two Asians and one multiracial person represented. For stimulating the cultures, overlapping spike peptide pools were used, derived from SARS-CoV-2 as well as from the common cold coronaviruses HCoV-NL63, HCoV-OC43 and HCoV-229E. Control cultures received a CEFX viral epitope pool as the positive control, an HIV-1 Nef peptide pool as the negative control, or no peptide. Two doses of either the Pfizer-BioNTech BNT162b2 vaccine (n=8) or the Moderna mRNA-1273 vaccine (n=2) were administered to participants.

V ends up 6 bases short and J 6 bases short, with an unmatched junction base count of 4. Taken from the germline V gene (reference sequence), the CDR1 and CDR2 loops are DFQATT and SNEGSKA. The CDR3 measures 13 amino acids from cysteine to phenylalanine. Only the CDR3 portion is preserved as DNA: 39 bases, with reading frame beginning at the first base. As concerns this clonotype: No cognate antigen has been identified for it. Per-base quality was not reported, and no clone a single base away is much larger than it.

The sample's treatment or condition label, decoded: roughly 10-day PBMC culture with coronavirus spike peptide pools or control peptides (ViraFEST assay). The study used the ViraFEST assay, which expanded antigen-specific T cells with peptide pools and then identified expanded clonotypes by TCR sequencing. The convalescent patients' positive SARS-CoV-2 PCR tests fell between March and December 2020, which was before the Alpha, Beta and Delta variants emerged in the United States. More than 1.5 million PBMCs per well were cultured in IMDM with roughly 5.2% human AB serum and roughly 10 IU/ml IL-2, plus 10 ug/ml peptide pools. Half of the culture medium was replaced with fresh IL-2-containing medium on days 3 and 7. CD4+ T cells were isolated after about nine days of culture through negative selection using the EasySep CD4+ T cell isolation kit. PBMCs were separated from whole blood using Ficoll-Paque Plus gradient centrifugation and then either used fresh or cryopreserved at -140C. Culture conditions were generally each tested in triplicate wells.

The investigation overall reported the following: Among convalescent patients, a median about 90% of the SARS-CoV-2-reactive clones seen after vaccination appeared only after vaccination, which suggests priming specific to the vaccine. Relatively few convalescent patients were included in the study, and early timepoints after natural infection were not analyzed. Of the vaccine-specific clones in convalescent patients, 304 of 307, or nearly all, reacted only to SARS-CoV-2 spike and did not cross-react with common cold coronaviruses. The median number of SARS-CoV-2-reactive clonotypes rose from 21 after infection to some 40 after vaccination, but the change was not significant.

Receptor libraries were prepared by PCR. DNA from cultured CD4+ T cells underwent TCR sequencing with the Oncomine TCR Beta short-read assay at the Johns Hopkins FTIC core. The QIAamp micro DNA kit was used to extract genomic DNA from the cultured CD4+ T cells. Oncomine TCR Beta libraries from cultured CD4+ T cells were pooled with unique dual indexes and sequenced on an Illumina iSeq 100. On the study's bioinformatics: Non-productive sequences were removed, and CDR3s that did not start with C, did not end with F or W, or were shorter than 7 amino acids were discarded. The MANAFEST web application identified antigen-specific clonotypes by comparing peptide-stimulated wells against reference wells and other culture wells. An FDR below 0.05, an odds ratio above 5, and a productive frequency above 0.1% in at least two of three replicate wells were required for clones to be considered positive. A clonotype was classed as cross-reactive if the clonotype showed significant expansion both in SARS-CoV-2 spike wells and in at least one common cold coronavirus spike condition. Levenshtein distances (stringdist) and unrooted phylogenetic trees (ape) in R version 3.6.1 were used to assess CDR3 homology. Through fastp at Q25 and MiXCR, TCRdb rebuilt clones from the public reads, retaining in-frame beta chains. Each CDR3 protein gets just one entry, which takes the most common genes and DNA from the rows behind it. The V and J calls come from TCRdb's annotation, not from the publication. This sample holds about 25,000 distinct CDR3 sequences; roughly 50% were observed only once. The ten biggest clones cover 6% to 7.5% of the sample.

The clonotype was recovered from a human donor who had recovered from COVID-19. The sequencing sample was made of CD4+ T cells from blood, cultured in vitro. Recombination connected TRBV20-1 to TRBJ1-6; 8 bases in the middle match TRBD1. CDR3 region: CSASQGANSPLHF. The sequenced DNA: TGCAGTGCAAGCCAGGGGGCTAATTCACCCCTCCACTTT.